This TCR beta chain appears in the sequencing data of a study of tumor-infiltrating lymphocytes in localized non-small cell lung cancer. Overall study results and limits: Tumor T-cell fraction was not associated with recurrence-free survival.

Clones were sequenced by immunoSEQ multiplex PCR, and TCRdb holds only the in-frame ones, with some missing. The sample lists 15,000 to 20,000 clones; roughly three quarters were seen once. Points on this clone: Its specificity is unknown.

This CDR3 has 14 residues. Germline assignment: CDR1 SGHVS and CDR2 FQNEAQ. J was trimmed by 2 bases and V by 4 bases; bases with no gene match: 4. Sequenced input: lung tumor tissue. This chain links TRBV7-8 with TRBJ2-7; 8 nucleotides line up with TRBD1. The sequence came from a human donor with non-small cell lung cancer. The CDR3 loop reads CASSSSGGPYEQYF. CDR3 DNA sequence: TGTGCCAGCAGCTCTTCAGGGGGCCCCTACGAGCAGTACTTC.